This T cell receptor beta chain originates from a study of cytomegalovirus exposure and HLA in healthy donors. As to this clone: Antigen unknown.

This PCR relied on a set of 60 Vbeta primers and 13 Jbeta primers. This table comes from immunoSEQ multiplex PCR, and its TCRdb copy is limited to in-frame clones, with some not included. The sample has approximately 74,000 clones, roughly 73% seen once. Everyone who donated was a healthy bone marrow donor. This CDR3 spans 11 amino acids. Notes on the study in general: The study put some 150 TCR beta chains on its list as cytomegalovirus-associated. Previously analyzed data showed that most TCR beta V segments were productive at a frequency of about 87% or about 30%.

This chain uses TRBV21-1 with TRBJ2-5; the table names TRBD1, a call not compared with the DNA. TRBV21-1 corresponds to a pseudogene. Sequencing was done on a sample of PBMCs. This clonotype was obtained from a middle-aged man in good health and CMV-seronegative. Here the CDR3 reads CASIRTGGKYF. CDR3 sequence (DNA): TGTGCCAGCATACGAACAGGGGGGAAGTACTTC.